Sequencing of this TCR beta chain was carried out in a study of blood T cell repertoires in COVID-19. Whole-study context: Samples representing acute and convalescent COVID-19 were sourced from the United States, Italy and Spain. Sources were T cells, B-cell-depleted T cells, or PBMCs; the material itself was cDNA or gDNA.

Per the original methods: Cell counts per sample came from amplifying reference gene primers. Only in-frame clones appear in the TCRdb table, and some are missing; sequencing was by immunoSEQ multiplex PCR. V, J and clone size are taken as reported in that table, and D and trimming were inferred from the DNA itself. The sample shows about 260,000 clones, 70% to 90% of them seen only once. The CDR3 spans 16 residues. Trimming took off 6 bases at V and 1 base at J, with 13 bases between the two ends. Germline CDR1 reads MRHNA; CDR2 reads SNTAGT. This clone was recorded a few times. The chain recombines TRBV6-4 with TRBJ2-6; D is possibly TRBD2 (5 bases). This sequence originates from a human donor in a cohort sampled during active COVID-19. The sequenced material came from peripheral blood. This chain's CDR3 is CASSHRTGSGANVLTF. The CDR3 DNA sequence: TGTGCCAGCAGCCATCGGACGGGGTCTGGGGCCAACGTCCTGACTTTC.